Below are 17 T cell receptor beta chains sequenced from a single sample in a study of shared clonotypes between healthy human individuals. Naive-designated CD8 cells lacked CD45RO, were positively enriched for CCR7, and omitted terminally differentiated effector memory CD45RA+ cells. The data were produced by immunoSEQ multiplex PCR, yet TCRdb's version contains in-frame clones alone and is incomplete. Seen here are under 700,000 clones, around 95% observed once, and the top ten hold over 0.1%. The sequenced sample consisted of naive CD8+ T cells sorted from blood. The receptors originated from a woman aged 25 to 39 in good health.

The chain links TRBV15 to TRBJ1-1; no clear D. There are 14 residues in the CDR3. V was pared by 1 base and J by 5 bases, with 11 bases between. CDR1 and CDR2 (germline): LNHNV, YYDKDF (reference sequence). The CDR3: CATSRGLGETEAFF. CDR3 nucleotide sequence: TGTGCCACCAGCAGAGGGCTGGGAGAGACTGAAGCTTTCTTT.

The DNA of the CDR3 is TGTGCCAGCAGCCCTGGGGGCCTAGCGGGAGGGCCCAATGAGCAGTTCTTC. Its protein product is CASSPGGLAGGPNEQFF. This chain uses TRBV7-8 with TRBJ2-1; 12 bases match TRBD2. CDR3 length equals 17 residues. Germline assignment: CDR1 SGHVS and CDR2 FQNEAQ. V shed 5 bases, J shed 6 bases, and the junction held 11 bases outside the gene matches. Variable domain in full (rest from reference TRBV7-8 and TRBJ2-1): GAGVSQSPRYKVAKRGQDVALRCDPISGHVSLFWYQQALGQGPEFLTYFQNEAQLDKSGLPSDRFFAERPEGSVSTLKIQRTQQEDSAVYLCASSPGGLAGGPNEQFFGPGTRLTVL.

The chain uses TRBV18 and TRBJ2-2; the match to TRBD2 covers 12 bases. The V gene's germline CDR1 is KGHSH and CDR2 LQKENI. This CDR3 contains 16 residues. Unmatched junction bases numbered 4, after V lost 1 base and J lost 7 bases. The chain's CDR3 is CASSPRLAGEVGELFF. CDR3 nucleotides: TGTGCCAGCTCACCACGACTAGCGGGAGAGGTCGGGGAGCTGTTTTTT.

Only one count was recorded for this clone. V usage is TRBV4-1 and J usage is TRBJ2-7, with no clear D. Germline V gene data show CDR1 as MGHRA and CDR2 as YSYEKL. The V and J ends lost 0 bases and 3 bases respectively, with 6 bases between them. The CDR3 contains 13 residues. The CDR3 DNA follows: TGCGCCAGCAGCCAAGATGTTTACTACGAGCAGTACTTC. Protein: CASSQDVYYEQYF.

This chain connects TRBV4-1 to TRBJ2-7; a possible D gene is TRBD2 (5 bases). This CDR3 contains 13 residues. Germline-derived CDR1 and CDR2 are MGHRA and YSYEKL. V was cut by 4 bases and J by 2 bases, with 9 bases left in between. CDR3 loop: CASSLRDTYEQYF. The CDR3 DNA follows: TGCGCCAGCAGCCTCCGGGATACCTACGAGCAGTACTTC.

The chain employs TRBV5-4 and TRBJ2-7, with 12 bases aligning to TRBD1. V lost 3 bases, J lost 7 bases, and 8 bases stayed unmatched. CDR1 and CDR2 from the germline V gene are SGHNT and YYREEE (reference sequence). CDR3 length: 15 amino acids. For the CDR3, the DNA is TGTGCCAGCAGCTGGAGGGGACAGGGGGCGGGAGAGCAGTACTTC. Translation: CASSWRGQGAGEQYF.

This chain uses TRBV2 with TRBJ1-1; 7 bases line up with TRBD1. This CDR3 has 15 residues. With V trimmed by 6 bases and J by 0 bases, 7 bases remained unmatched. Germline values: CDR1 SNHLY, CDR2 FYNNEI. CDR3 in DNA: TGTGCCAGCAGCCAGGGACAGCTTATGAACACTGAAGCTTTCTTT. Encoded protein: CASSQGQLMNTEAFF.

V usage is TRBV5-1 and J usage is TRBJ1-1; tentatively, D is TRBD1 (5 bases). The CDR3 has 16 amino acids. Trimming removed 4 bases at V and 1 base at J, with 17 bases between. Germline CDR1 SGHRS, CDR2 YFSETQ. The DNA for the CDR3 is TGCGCCAGCAGCCTAACCCTCAGGGAGGCGAACACTGAAGCTTTCTTT. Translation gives CASSLTLREANTEAFF.

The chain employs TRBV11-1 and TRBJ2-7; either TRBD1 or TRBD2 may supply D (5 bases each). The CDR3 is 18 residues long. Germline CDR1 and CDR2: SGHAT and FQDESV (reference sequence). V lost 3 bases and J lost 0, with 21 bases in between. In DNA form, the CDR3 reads TGTGCCAGCAGCTTGACCACAGGACTGGTTGACAGCTCCTACGAGCAGTACTTC. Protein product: CASSLTTGLVDSSYEQYF.

CDR3 nucleotide sequence: TGCAGCGCGGGTCCCAGCTCCTACGAGCAGTACTTC. Protein product: CSAGPSSYEQYF. V gene TRBV29-1 combines with J gene TRBJ2-7; D gene uncertain. Trimming left V 7 bases short and J 0 bases short, with 10 bases between. The CDR3 consists of 12 residues. Germline CDR1 is SQVTM and CDR2 is ANQGSEA.

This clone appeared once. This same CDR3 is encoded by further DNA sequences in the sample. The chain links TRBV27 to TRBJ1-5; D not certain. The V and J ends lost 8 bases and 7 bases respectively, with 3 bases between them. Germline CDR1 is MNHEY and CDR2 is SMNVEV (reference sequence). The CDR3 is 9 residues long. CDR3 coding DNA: TGTGCCAGCGGCCAGCCCCAGCATTTT. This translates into CASGQPQHF.

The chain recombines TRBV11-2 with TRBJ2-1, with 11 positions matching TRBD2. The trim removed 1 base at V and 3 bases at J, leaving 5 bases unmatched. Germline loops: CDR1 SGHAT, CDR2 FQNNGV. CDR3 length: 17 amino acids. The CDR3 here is CASSLGPGTSGYNEQFF. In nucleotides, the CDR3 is TGTGCCAGCAGCTTAGGCCCAGGGACTAGCGGCTACAATGAGCAGTTCTTC.

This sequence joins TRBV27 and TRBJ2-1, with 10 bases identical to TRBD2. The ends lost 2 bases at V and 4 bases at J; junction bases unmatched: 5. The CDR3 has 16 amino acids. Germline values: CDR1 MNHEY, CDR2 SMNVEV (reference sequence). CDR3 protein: CASSLTSGNLYNEQFF. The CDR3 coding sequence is TGTGCCAGCAGTTTAACTAGCGGGAACCTTTACAATGAGCAGTTCTTC.

CDR3 residues: CASSSGTGSGYTF. Here the CDR3 DNA reads TGTGCCAGCAGCTCCGGGACAGGGTCCGGCTACACCTTC. V is TRBV5-4 and J is TRBJ1-2; 9 nucleotides line up with TRBD1. J lost 8 bases, V lost 3 bases, and 5 bases had no gene match. The CDR3 has 13 amino acids. The germline CDR1 and CDR2 sequences are SGHNT and YYREEE (reference sequence).

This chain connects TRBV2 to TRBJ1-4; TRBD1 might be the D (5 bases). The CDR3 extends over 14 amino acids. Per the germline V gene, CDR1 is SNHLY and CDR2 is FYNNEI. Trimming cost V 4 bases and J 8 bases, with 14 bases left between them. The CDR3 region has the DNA TGTGCCAGCAGTGGGCAGGGCCTCGTAGAAAAACTGTTTTTT. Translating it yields CASSGQGLVEKLFF.

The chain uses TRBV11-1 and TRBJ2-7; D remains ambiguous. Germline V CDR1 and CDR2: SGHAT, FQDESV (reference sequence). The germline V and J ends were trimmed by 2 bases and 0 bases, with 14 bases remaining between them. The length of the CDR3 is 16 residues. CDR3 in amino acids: CASSLNSQRSSYEQYF. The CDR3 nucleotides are TGTGCCAGCAGCTTAAATTCTCAGAGGAGCTCCTACGAGCAGTACTTC.

For the CDR3, the DNA is TGTGCCAGCAGCCAGGGGATAGGGGGTTATGATGAGCAGTTCTTC. Protein: CASSQGIGGYDEQFF. The chain has TRBV7-9 and TRBJ2-1, with D maybe TRBD1 (6 bases). CDR3 length: 15 amino acids. Trimming left V 5 bases short and J 8 bases short, with 19 bases between. Germline-derived CDR1 and CDR2 are SEHNR and FQNEAQ (reference sequence). Based on the CDR3 plus reference TRBV7-9 and TRBJ2-1, the full variable domain is DTGVSQNPRHKITKRGQNVTFRCDPISEHNRLYWYRQTLGQGPEFLTYFQNEAQLEKSRLLSDRFSAERPKGSFSTLEIQRTEQGDSAMYLCASSQGIGGYDEQFFGPGTRLTVL.